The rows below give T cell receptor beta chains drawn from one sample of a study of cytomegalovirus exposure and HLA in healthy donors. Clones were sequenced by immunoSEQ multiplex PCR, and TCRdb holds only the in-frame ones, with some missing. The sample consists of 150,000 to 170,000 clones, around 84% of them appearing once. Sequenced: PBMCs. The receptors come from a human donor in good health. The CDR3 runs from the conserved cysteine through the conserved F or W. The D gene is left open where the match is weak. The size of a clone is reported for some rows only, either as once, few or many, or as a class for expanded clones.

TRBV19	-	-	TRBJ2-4	CASSTTGRWAKNIQYF	TGTGCCAGTAGTACTACAGGGAGATGGGCCAAAAACATTCAGTACTTC
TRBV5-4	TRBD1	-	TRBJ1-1	CASSLQGILNTEAFF	TGTGCCAGCAGCTTACAGGGGATATTGAACACTGAAGCTTTCTTT
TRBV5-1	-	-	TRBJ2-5	CASSFDRWQETQYF	TGCGCCAGCAGCTTTGATCGGTGGCAAGAGACCCAGTACTTC
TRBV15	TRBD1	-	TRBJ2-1	CATSRRTGSYNEQFF	TGTGCCACCAGCAGACGGACAGGGTCCTACAATGAGCAGTTCTTC
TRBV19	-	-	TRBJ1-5	CASSIIGQGSNQPQHF	TGTGCCAGTAGTATAATCGGCCAGGGAAGCAATCAGCCCCAGCATTTT
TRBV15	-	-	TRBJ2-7	CATSRETGGDYEQYF	TGTGCCACCAGCAGAGAGACGGGCGGGGACTACGAGCAGTACTTC
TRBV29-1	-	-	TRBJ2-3	CSVVADTQYF	TGCAGCGTTGTAGCAGATACGCAGTATTTT
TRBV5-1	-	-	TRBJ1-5	CASSSGDSNQPQHF	TGCGCCAGCAGCTCGGGGGATAGCAATCAGCCCCAGCATTTT
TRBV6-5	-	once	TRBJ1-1	CASSYERGRTEAFF	TGTGCCAGCAGTTACGAAAGGGGTCGGACTGAAGCTTTCTTT
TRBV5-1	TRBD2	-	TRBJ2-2	CASSLGLAGGPGGELFF	TGCGCCAGCAGCTTGGGGCTAGCGGGAGGGCCCGGCGGGGAGCTGTTTTTT
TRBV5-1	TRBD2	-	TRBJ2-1	CASSLASVRSGRNNEQFF	TGCGCCAGCAGCTTGGCCAGTGTGCGTAGCGGGCGAAACAATGAGCAGTTCTTC
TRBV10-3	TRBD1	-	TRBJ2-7	CAISDAGTGHYEQYF	TGTGCCATCAGTGATGCCGGGACAGGGCACTACGAGCAGTACTTC
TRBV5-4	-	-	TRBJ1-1	CASSLAGGNTEAFF	TGTGCCAGCAGCTTGGCCGGAGGGAACACTGAAGCTTTCTTT
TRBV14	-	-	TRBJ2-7	CASSQDIVRYF	TGTGCCAGCAGCCAAGACATCGTCAGATACTTC
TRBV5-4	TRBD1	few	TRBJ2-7	CASSRWTGGEQYF	TGTGCCAGCAGCCGATGGACAGGGGGCGAGCAGTACTTC
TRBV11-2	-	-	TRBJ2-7	CASSLEVSSYEQYF	TGTGCCAGCAGCTTAGAAGTGAGCTCCTACGAGCAGTACTTC
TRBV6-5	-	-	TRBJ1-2	CASSYSSDSNYGYTF	TGTGCCAGCAGTTACTCGTCGGACAGCAACTATGGCTACACCTTC
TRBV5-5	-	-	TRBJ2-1	CASSLGMGIRGEQFF	TGTGCCAGCAGCTTGGGGATGGGAATTCGGGGGGAGCAGTTCTTC
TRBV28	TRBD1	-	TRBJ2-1	CASSLYKIGTGSIEQFF	TGTGCCAGCAGTTTATATAAAATCGGGACAGGATCCATTGAGCAGTTCTTC
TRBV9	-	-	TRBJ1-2	CASSLNLVSHGYTF	TGTGCCAGCAGTCTCAACTTGGTTTCCCATGGCTACACCTTC
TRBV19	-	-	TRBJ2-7	CASSWGAEQYEQYF	TGTGCCAGTAGTTGGGGAGCGGAGCAGTACGAGCAGTACTTC
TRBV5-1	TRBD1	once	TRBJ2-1	CASSTRDRGPKQFF	TGCGCCAGCAGCACCCGGGACAGGGGGCCCAAGCAGTTCTTC
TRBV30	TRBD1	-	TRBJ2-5	CAWSTAQGLRETQYF	TGTGCCTGGAGTACCGCACAGGGGCTCCGGGAGACCCAGTACTTC
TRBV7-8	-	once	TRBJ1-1	CASSLGVLIANTEAFF	TGTGCCAGCAGCTTAGGGGTCTTGATAGCGAACACTGAAGCTTTCTTT
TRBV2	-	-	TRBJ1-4	CASSEARVGGEKLFF	TGTGCCAGCAGTGAAGCCAGGGTAGGGGGTGAAAAACTGTTTTTT
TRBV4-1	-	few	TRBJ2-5	CASSQDTGYLGTQYF	TGCGCCAGCAGCCAAGATACAGGCTACCTGGGGACCCAGTACTTC
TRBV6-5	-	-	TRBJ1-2	CASSYSPGSYGYTF	TGTGCCAGCAGTTACTCCCCGGGAAGCTATGGCTACACCTTC
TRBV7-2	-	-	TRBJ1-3	CASSFDRGNTIYF	TGTGCCAGCAGCTTTGACAGGGGAAACACCATATATTTT
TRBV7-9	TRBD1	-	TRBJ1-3	CASSTDRVSDTIYF	TGTGCCAGCAGCACGGACAGGGTATCGGACACCATATATTTT
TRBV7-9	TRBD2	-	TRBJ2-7	CASSLGGGPNEQYF	TGTGCCAGCAGCTTGGGGGGAGGGCCGAACGAGCAGTACTTC
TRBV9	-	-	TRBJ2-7	CASSVAQGSPYEQYF	TGTGCCAGCAGCGTAGCGCAGGGTTCCCCCTACGAGCAGTACTTC
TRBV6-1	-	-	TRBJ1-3	CASSERKATVSGNTIYF	TGTGCCAGCAGTGAAAGAAAAGCGACAGTCTCTGGAAACACCATATATTTT
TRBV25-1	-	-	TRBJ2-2	CASSEIGGTGELFF	TGTGCCAGCAGTGAAATAGGGGGCACCGGGGAGCTGTTTTTT
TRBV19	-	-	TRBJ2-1	CATKPPFEGNEQFF	TGTGCCACAAAGCCCCCTTTTGAGGGCAATGAGCAGTTCTTC
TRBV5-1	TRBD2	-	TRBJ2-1	CASSFGGGSYNEQFF	TGCGCCAGCAGCTTTGGGGGAGGGTCCTACAATGAGCAGTTCTTC
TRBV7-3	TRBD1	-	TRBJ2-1	CASSSAGRQGRYNEQFF	TGTGCCAGCAGCTCCGCAGGCAGACAGGGGCGTTACAATGAGCAGTTCTTC
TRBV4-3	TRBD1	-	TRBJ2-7	CASSQLGTGRSEQYF	TGCGCCAGCAGCCAACTCGGGACAGGTCGATCCGAGCAGTACTTC
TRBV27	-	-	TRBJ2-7	CASSLRGGQLEQYF	TGTGCCAGCAGTTTAAGGGGTGGACAATTGGAGCAGTACTTC
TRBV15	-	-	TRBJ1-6	CATSRGGWGENSPLHF	TGTGCCACCAGCAGAGGCGGCTGGGGGGAGAATTCACCCCTCCACTTT
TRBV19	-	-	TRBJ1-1	CASSQGIGMNTEAFF	TGTGCCAGTAGTCAGGGTATTGGGATGAACACTGAAGCTTTCTTT
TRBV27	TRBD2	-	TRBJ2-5	CASSFRGGQETQYF	TGTGCCAGCAGTTTCCGGGGGGGCCAAGAGACCCAGTACTTC
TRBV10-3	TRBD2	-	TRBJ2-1	CAISPGTSGGKEQFF	TGTGCCATCAGCCCAGGGACTAGCGGGGGAAAAGAGCAGTTCTTC
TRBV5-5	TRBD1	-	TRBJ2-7	CASSLRDRGPYEQYF	TGTGCCAGCAGCCTCCGGGACAGGGGCCCCTACGAGCAGTACTTC
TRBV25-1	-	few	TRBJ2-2	CASSAPVWTSGTGELFF	TGTGCCAGCAGCGCCCCTGTGTGGACATCGGGCACCGGGGAGCTGTTTTTT
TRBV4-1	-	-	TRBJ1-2	CASSQEDNSNAGYTF	TGCGCCAGCAGCCAAGAGGACAACTCAAACGCTGGCTACACCTTC
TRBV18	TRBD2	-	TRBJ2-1	CASSGTSGYNEQFF	TGTGCCAGCTCGGGGACTAGCGGTTACAATGAGCAGTTCTTC
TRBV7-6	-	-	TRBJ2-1	CASSSRLVTYNEQFF	TGTGCCAGCAGCTCCCGACTAGTAACTTACAATGAGCAGTTCTTC
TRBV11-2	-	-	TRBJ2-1	CASSLGRSNEQFF	TGTGCCAGCAGCTTAGGACGGAGCAATGAGCAGTTCTTC